This T cell receptor (beta chain) is from a study of blood T cells in healthy people across ages. A second 7 to 11 cycle PCR used barcoded and J-beta primers. TCRdb redid the calling of the 5' RACE reads with MiXCR, one entry per CDR3 protein. The table includes roughly 900,000 distinct CDR3 sequences, roughly 48% detected once. The CDR3 covers 13 residues. In germline, CDR1 is DFQATT, CDR2 SNEGSKA (reference sequence). V was pared by 5 bases and J by 4 bases, with 7 bases of the junction left unmatched. Only one count was recorded for this clonotype. Its specificity is unknown. The authors extracted at least 5 micrograms of total RNA per sample. Whole-study results and caveats: CMV status of donors was not determined, possibly confounding expanded clonotype changes. Per million T cells, TCR beta diversity dropped roughly linearly as age increased.

The chain recombines TRBV20-1 with TRBJ1-2, with TRBD1 matching over 7 bases. This TCR derives from a man younger than 40 in good health. Material for sequencing was blood. CDR3 loop: CSADPRDSYGYTF. The CDR3 DNA reads TGCAGTGCTGACCCCCGGGACAGCTATGGCTACACCTTC.